The 5 T cell receptor beta chains below all came from one sample that was sequenced in a study of cytomegalovirus exposure and HLA in healthy donors. Both 60 Vbeta primers and 13 Jbeta primers went into the PCR. Profiled with immunoSEQ multiplex PCR; TCRdb holds only in-frame clones, not every one. The sample has 100,000 to 150,000 clones, about 83% seen once; the top ten hold approximately 3.5%. Sequencing input: PBMCs. These receptors came from a woman between 40 and 50 years old in good health and CMV-seropositive.

The V gene is TRBV2, the J gene TRBJ1-1; 10 bases line up with TRBD1. The CDR3 totals 14 residues. Germline V lookup: CDR1 SNHLY, CDR2 FYNNEI. The ends lost 4 bases at V and 4 bases at J; junction bases unmatched: 3. This CDR3 reads CASSVGQGGTEAFF. For the CDR3, the DNA is TGTGCCAGCAGTGTCGGACAGGGGGGCACTGAAGCTTTCTTT. Full variable domain (rest looked up from reference TRBV2 and TRBJ1-1): EPEVTQTPSHQVTQMGQEVILRCVPISNHLYFYWYRQILGQKVEFLVSFYNNEISEKSEIFDDQFSVERPDGSNFTLKIRSTKLEDSAMYFCASSVGQGGTEAFFGQGTRLTVV.

This chain connects TRBV5-6 to TRBJ1-1, with 8 bases identical to TRBD1. The ends lost 2 bases at V and 4 bases at J; junction bases unmatched: 1. In germline, CDR1 is SGHDT, CDR2 YYEEEE. This CDR3 is 13 amino acids long. The CDR3 sequence: CASSFRGRTEAFF. In DNA form, the CDR3 reads TGTGCCAGCAGCTTCAGGGGGCGCACTGAAGCTTTCTTT.

J is TRBJ2-1 and V is TRBV7-2; tentatively, D is TRBD1 (5 bases). The CDR3 is 17 residues long. Trimming left V 1 base short and J 7 bases short, with 20 bases between. Germline V gives CDR1 SGHTA, CDR2 FQGNSA. The CDR3 nucleotides read TGTGCCAGCAGCTTAGTACCCGCCAGGGTAATTTGGAATGAGCAGTTCTTC. Residues: CASSLVPARVIWNEQFF. The variable domain in full, completed from reference TRBV7-2 and TRBJ2-1, reads GAGVSQSPSNKVTEKGKDVELRCDPISGHTALYWYRQSLGQGLEFLIYFQGNSAPDKSGLPSDRFSAERTGGSVSTLTIQRTQQEDSAVYLCASSLVPARVIWNEQFFGPGTRLTVL.

The chain recombines TRBV19 with TRBJ1-1; D gene uncertain. V lost 5 bases, J lost 4 bases, and 8 bases lay in between. CDR1 and CDR2 from the germline V gene are LNHDA and SQIVND (reference sequence). CDR3 length: 12 amino acids. In DNA form, the CDR3 reads TGTGCCAGTAGTTTCGCGGGCACTGAAGCTTTCTTT. This encodes CASSFAGTEAFF.

The V gene is TRBV15, the J gene TRBJ2-7, with D possibly being TRBD2 (6 bases). The CDR3 extends over 17 amino acids. The germline gives CDR1 LNHNV, CDR2 YYDKDF (reference sequence). Trimming shortened V by 2 bases and J by 1 base, and 18 bases separated the two germline ends. CDR3 amino acids: CATSRLRDFMGSYEQYF. The CDR3 DNA reads TGTGCCACCAGCAGACTCCGGGACTTCATGGGATCCTACGAGCAGTACTTC.